This T cell receptor beta chain was sequenced during a study of T cell clones after liver transplantation. Study-wide context: Three of eight recipients were HCV-positive; others had non-autoimmune, non-viral indications. Timepoints were pre-transplant, pre-withdrawal, and after withdrawal was completed or failed. Tolerant meant at least one year fully off immunosuppression without liver enzymes above twice normal. Standard immunosuppression, with no induction, continued until 12-24 months after transplant.

This clone was seen once. CDR1 and CDR2 from the germline V gene are SGHRS and YFSETQ. Trimming removed 6 bases at V and 2 bases at J, with 16 bases between. The CDR3 runs to 15 residues. The table came from immunoSEQ multiplex PCR; TCRdb's copy has only in-frame clones and leaves some out. Altogether tens of thousands of clones are present, 60% to 75% being singletons, with the ten largest covering nearly 10%. The V call is TRBV5-1, the J call TRBJ2-3, with a possible D match to TRBD1 (6 bases). This sequence was found in a human patient who received a liver transplant. Some T cells could come from the graft donor. The sequenced sample was CD4+ T cells from blood, obtained at the 22-month timepoint. The CDR3 loop reads CASKQGFTYTDTQYF. As DNA, the CDR3 is TGCGCCAGCAAACAGGGTTTCACCTACACAGATACGCAGTATTTT.